These 27 T cell receptor beta chains share one sample of origin, sequenced in a study of technical replicates of blood from a few donors. Clones were read by immunoSEQ multiplex PCR, and TCRdb kept only the in-frame ones, dropping some. The sample has fewer than 90,000 clones; just over 90% are singletons. The sequenced material came from T cells isolated from PBMCs. These receptors came from a human donor in good health.

The chain joins TRBV28 to TRBJ1-3; 7 bases map to TRBD1. Germline-derived CDR1 and CDR2 are MDHEN and SYDVKM. The ends lost 4 bases at V and 0 bases at J; junction bases unmatched: 9. There are 17 residues in the CDR3. The CDR3 bases are TGTGCCAGCAGTTCCCTACGGGACAGCAGCTCTGGAAACACCATATATTTT. Its translation: CASSSLRDSSSGNTIYF.

V usage is TRBV15 and J usage is TRBJ2-2; D is unresolved. CDR1 and CDR2 from the germline V gene are LNHNV and YYDKDF (reference sequence). The CDR3 spans 14 residues. Deletions cut 0 bases from V and 4 bases from J, with 6 bases between. In DNA form, the CDR3 reads TGTGCCACCAGCAGAGATCACGGCACCGGGGAGCTGTTTTTT. It yields the protein CATSRDHGTGELFF.

This rearrangement joins TRBV30 to TRBJ2-6, with a possible D match to TRBD2 (6 bases). This CDR3 has 14 residues. The V gene lost 7 bases and the J gene lost 2 bases, with 12 bases spanning the gap. Germline V lookup: CDR1 GTSNPN, CDR2 SVGIG (reference sequence). CDR3 in amino acids: CAFQPGAGANVLTF. The CDR3 DNA is TGTGCCTTTCAACCGGGGGCTGGGGCCAACGTCCTGACTTTC.

The rearrangement links TRBV29-1 to TRBJ1-2; 8 nucleotides line up with TRBD1. Trimming cost V 3 bases and J 6 bases; bases outside gene matches: 3. This CDR3 comprises 12 residues. In germline, CDR1 is SQVTM, CDR2 ANQGSEA. CDR3 bases: TGCAGCGTTGACAGGGGGCTGAATGGCTACACCTTC. The encoded protein is CSVDRGLNGYTF.

The V call is TRBV29-1, the J call TRBJ1-2; a possible D gene is TRBD1 (6 bases). Trimming stripped 0 bases from V and 8 bases from J, with 13 bases between. Germline V gene data show CDR1 as SQVTM and CDR2 as ANQGSEA. The CDR3 spans 13 residues. The CDR3, as DNA: TGCAGCGTTGAAGAAGGGACATCAAGCGGCTACACCTTC. Translated, it gives CSVEEGTSSGYTF.

This clone was found once. The chain carries TRBV7-9 and TRBJ2-1; 9 nucleotides agree with TRBD1. Per germline, CDR1 SEHNR and CDR2 FQNEAQ (reference sequence). V was pared by 1 base and J by 7 bases, with 2 bases of the junction left unmatched. This CDR3 has 14 residues. The CDR3 sequence: CASSLVGTGNEQFF. As DNA, the CDR3 is TGTGCCAGCAGCTTAGTAGGGACAGGGAATGAGCAGTTCTTC.

This rearrangement joins TRBV6-4 to TRBJ1-1, with unresolved D. The CDR3 is 13 amino acids. The germline CDR1 and CDR2 sequences are MRHNA and SNTAGT. V was pared by 6 bases and J by 1 base, with 9 bases between. CDR3 nucleotides: TGTGCCAGCAGCCTCTCTAGGAACACTGAAGCTTTCTTT. As protein: CASSLSRNTEAFF.

J is TRBJ2-3 and V is TRBV25-1; 9 nucleotides match TRBD2. Germline V gene data show CDR1 as MGHDK and CDR2 as SYGVNS. Trimming cost V 2 bases and J 2 bases; bases outside gene matches: 11. The CDR3 loop spans 18 amino acids. CDR3 amino acids: CASSEVGSGSPLTDTQYF. The CDR3, as DNA: TGTGCCAGCAGTGAAGTTGGTAGCGGGAGTCCCCTCACAGATACGCAGTATTTT.

This clone came up once. This sequence joins TRBV19 and TRBJ2-4; tentative D call: TRBD1 (5 bases). The V gene lost 5 bases and the J gene lost 0 bases, with 8 bases spanning the gap. Germline CDR1 reads LNHDA; CDR2 reads SQIVND (reference sequence). The CDR3 consists of 14 residues. CDR3 DNA: TGTGCCAGTAGTCCAGACAGAGCCAAAAACATTCAGTACTTC. Its translation is CASSPDRAKNIQYF.

The chain combines TRBV13 with TRBJ2-7; 8 bases align to TRBD2. Germline V gene sequence: CDR1 PRHDT, CDR2 FYEKMQ (reference sequence). This CDR3 region has 14 residues. V trimming: 4 bases; J trimming: 1 base; junction bases outside the gene matches: 3. The CDR3 sequence is CASSSGTSSYEQYF. The CDR3 DNA sequence: TGTGCCAGCAGCTCCGGGACTAGTTCCTACGAGCAGTACTTC. Full variable domain (missing parts from reference TRBV13 and TRBJ2-7): AAGVIQSPRHLIKEKRETATLKCYPIPRHDTVYWYQQGPGQDPQFLISFYEKMQSDKGSIPDRFSAQQFSDYHSELNMSSLELGDSALYFCASSSGTSSYEQYFGPGTRLTVT.

This sequence joins TRBV6-1 and TRBJ1-1, with unresolved D. This CDR3 comprises 14 residues. CDR1 MNHNS and CDR2 SASEGT come from the germline V gene. Trimming removed 3 bases from V and 7 bases from J, with 15 bases in between. The CDR3 nucleotides read TGTGCCAGCAGTGATGGAGGACTGGAGATTGAAGCTTTCTTT. Encoded protein: CASSDGGLEIEAFF.

The chain links TRBV7-8 to TRBJ2-1; TRBD2 aligns across 10 bases. CDR1 and CDR2 from the germline V gene are SGHVS and FQNEAQ. The CDR3 is made up of 14 amino acids. V trimming: 7 bases; J trimming: 4 bases; junction bases outside the gene matches: 4. CDR3 sequence reads: CASKAGGRYNEQFF. CDR3 bases: TGTGCCAGCAAAGCGGGGGGGAGGTACAATGAGCAGTTCTTC.

DNA for the CDR3: TGTGCCAGCAGCAGCGGAAGGGTGCCTGGAAACACCATATATTTT. It yields the protein CASSSGRVPGNTIYF. The chain uses TRBV5-6 and TRBJ1-3; D ambiguous. The CDR3 is 15 amino acids. Germline values: CDR1 SGHDT, CDR2 YYEEEE. V lost 4 bases, J lost 2 bases, and 13 bases lay in between.

The chain combines TRBV5-4 with TRBJ2-1, with a tentative D call TRBD2 (6 bases). V lost 7 bases to trimming and J lost 4 bases, with 21 bases between them. Germline V gene sequence: CDR1 SGHNT, CDR2 YYREEE (reference sequence). This CDR3 region has 16 residues. This CDR3 reads CASLPSGTLNYNEQFF. The DNA of the CDR3 is TGTGCCAGCCTCCCTTCCGGGACTCTTAATTACAATGAGCAGTTCTTC.

The rearrangement joins TRBV4-1 to TRBJ2-5; TRBD2 matches 8 bases. The ends lost 0 bases at V and 1 base at J; junction bases unmatched: 13. The germline gives CDR1 MGHRA, CDR2 YSYEKL. The CDR3 has 19 residues. Written as DNA, the CDR3 is TGCGCCAGCAGCCAAGAGGACCTAGCGGGTCTTCTCCCCCAAGAGACCCAGTACTTC. Protein: CASSQEDLAGLLPQETQYF.

J is TRBJ1-2 and V is TRBV4-1; TRBD1 aligns across 10 bases. Trimming removed 4 bases from V and 4 bases from J; junction bases left unmatched: 9. This CDR3 is 16 amino acids long. Germline V gene lookup returns CDR1 MGHRA and CDR2 YSYEKL. The CDR3 here is CASSRDPGQGIYGYTF. CDR3 sequence (DNA): TGCGCCAGCAGCCGGGATCCGGGACAGGGGATCTATGGCTACACCTTC.

The rearrangement links TRBV5-8 to TRBJ2-7; 8 nucleotides agree with TRBD1. Germline assignment: CDR1 SGHTS and CDR2 YDEGEE. V shed 5 bases, J shed 1 base, and the junction held 5 bases outside the gene matches. CDR3 size: 14 residues. CDR3 in amino acids: CASRSDRGSYEQYF. The CDR3, as DNA: TGTGCCAGCAGAAGCGACAGGGGTTCCTACGAGCAGTACTTC.

The chain combines TRBV25-1 with TRBJ2-4; D unresolved. The CDR3 loop spans 14 amino acids. The V and J ends lost 6 bases and 0 bases respectively, with 9 bases between them. The germline V gene encodes CDR1 MGHDK and CDR2 SYGVNS. Written as DNA, the CDR3 is TGTGCCAGCAGCGGTCCCGGAGCCAAAAACATTCAGTACTTC. Encoded protein: CASSGPGAKNIQYF. The full variable domain, rest sourced from reference TRBV25-1 and TRBJ2-4, is EADIYQTPRYLVIGTGKKITLECSQTMGHDKMYWYQQDPGMELHLIHYSYGVNSTEKGDLSSESTVSRIRTEHFPLTLESARPSHTSQYLCASSGPGAKNIQYFGAGTRLSVL.

The chain recombines TRBV28 with TRBJ2-7; 11 bases agree with TRBD2. Trimming took 3 bases from V and 0 from J; bases not matched to a gene: 28. Germline V gives CDR1 MDHEN, CDR2 SYDVKM. The CDR3 covers 24 residues. The CDR3 reads CASSFSGVAFSGRDRHLSSYEQYF. As DNA, the CDR3 is TGTGCCAGCAGTTTTTCAGGGGTAGCGTTTAGCGGGAGGGATAGACACCTAAGCTCCTACGAGCAGTACTTC.

This chain connects TRBV9 to TRBJ2-1; D perhaps matches TRBD2 (6 bases). Trimming took 0 bases from V and 0 from J, leaving 13 bases between them. Germline loops: CDR1 SGDLS, CDR2 YYNGEE. This CDR3 spans 17 amino acids. CDR3 nucleotides: TGTGCCAGCAGCGTAGAATGGGGGGTCAGCTCCTACAATGAGCAGTTCTTC. Translating it yields CASSVEWGVSSYNEQFF.

The rearrangement links TRBV5-4 to TRBJ2-7; TRBD2 agrees at 7 bases. This CDR3 region has 15 residues. Looked up from germline, CDR1 is SGHNT and CDR2 is YYREEE (reference sequence). The J segment lost 2 bases and the V segment lost 0 bases, leaving 5 bases of the junction unmatched. The CDR3 protein is CASSLEKGLAYEQYF. CDR3 bases: TGTGCCAGCAGCTTGGAGAAAGGACTAGCCTACGAGCAGTACTTC.

The CDR3, as DNA: TGCGCCAGCAGCCAAGTCAGAAAGGCGGGAGAGTTCCAAGAGACCCAGTACTTC. Amino acids: CASSQVRKAGEFQETQYF. V is TRBV4-1 and J is TRBJ2-5, with 7 bases lining up with TRBD2. Germline CDR1 MGHRA, CDR2 YSYEKL. V dropped 1 base and J dropped 1; count of bases not matched to a gene: 12. The length of the CDR3 is 18 residues.

The chain uses TRBV5-5 and TRBJ2-5; 9 bases fit TRBD2. J gave up 0 bases and V 4 bases, and 7 bases lay outside the gene matches. The CDR3 totals 16 residues. The V gene's germline CDR1 is SGHKS and CDR2 YYEKEE (reference sequence). CDR3 DNA sequence: TGTGCCAGCAGCCCCCGACTAGCGGAGTACCAAGAGACCCAGTACTTC. It translates to CASSPRLAEYQETQYF.

The chain uses TRBV7-8 and TRBJ2-1, with D unresolved. CDR1 is SGHVS, CDR2 FQNEAQ, per germline. CDR3 length: 15 amino acids. V was shortened by 0 bases and J by 10 bases, with 16 bases between the two germline ends. The CDR3 DNA reads as TGTGCCAGCAGCTTAGCGAAGTTTATCCGAGTGGAGCAGTTCTTC. Protein: CASSLAKFIRVEQFF.

The rearrangement uses TRBV27 and TRBJ1-1; D uncertain. Trimming pared 2 bases from V and 2 bases from J, leaving 12 bases between. CDR1 is MNHEY, CDR2 SMNVEV, per germline (reference sequence). The CDR3 extends over 15 amino acids. CDR3 nucleotides: TGTGCCAGCAGTTTAAAATTGAGTATCAACACTGAAGCTTTCTTT. It yields the protein CASSLKLSINTEAFF.

The rearrangement uses TRBV25-1 and TRBJ2-1; the D gene is possibly TRBD2 (7 bases). Trimming took 5 bases from V and 6 from J, leaving 23 bases between them. Germline assignment: CDR1 MGHDK and CDR2 SYGVNS. The CDR3 totals 17 residues. The CDR3 DNA reads as TGTGCCAGCAGTCCGCCCTTGACTAGGGGGGGGACCAATGAGCAGTTCTTC. It codes for CASSPPLTRGGTNEQFF.

V usage is TRBV12-1 and J usage is TRBJ1-4; TRBD1, the table's D call, lacks a check against the DNA. TRBV12-1 is a known pseudogene. CDR3 length: 17 residues. The CDR3 protein is CASSFMDTTSWNEKLFF. CDR3 sequence (DNA): TGTGCCAGCAGCTTTATGGACACCACCTCTTGGAATGAAAAACTGTTTTTT.